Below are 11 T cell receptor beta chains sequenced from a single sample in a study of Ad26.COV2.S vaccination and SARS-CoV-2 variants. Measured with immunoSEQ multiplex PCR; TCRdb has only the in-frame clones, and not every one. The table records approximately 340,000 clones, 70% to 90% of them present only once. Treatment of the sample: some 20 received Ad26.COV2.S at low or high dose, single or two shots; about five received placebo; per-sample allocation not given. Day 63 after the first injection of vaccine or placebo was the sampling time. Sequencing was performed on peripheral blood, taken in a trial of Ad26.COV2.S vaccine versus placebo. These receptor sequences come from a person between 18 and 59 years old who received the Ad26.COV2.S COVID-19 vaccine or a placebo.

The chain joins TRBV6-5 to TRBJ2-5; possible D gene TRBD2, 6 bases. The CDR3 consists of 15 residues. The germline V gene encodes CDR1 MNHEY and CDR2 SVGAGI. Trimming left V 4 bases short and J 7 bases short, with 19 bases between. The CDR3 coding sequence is TGTGCCAGCAGTTCCCGGGGGACCAAGAGTTGGACCCAGTACTTC. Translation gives CASSSRGTKSWTQYF.

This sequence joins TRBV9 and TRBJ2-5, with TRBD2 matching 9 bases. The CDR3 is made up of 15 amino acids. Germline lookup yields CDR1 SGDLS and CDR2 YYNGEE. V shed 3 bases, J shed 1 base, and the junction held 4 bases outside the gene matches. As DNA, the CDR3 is TGTGCCAGCAGCGGCGGGGGGGCCTCCCAAGAGACCCAGTACTTC. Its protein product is CASSGGGASQETQYF.

The CDR3 DNA sequence: TGTGCCAGCAGCTCAGGGCCAATCTACAATGAGCAGTTCTTC. This sequence encodes CASSSGPIYNEQFF. The gene calls are TRBV7-8 and TRBJ2-1, with a weak D call TRBD1 (5 bases). The germline CDR1 and CDR2 sequences are SGHVS and FQNEAQ. The CDR3 sequence is 14 residues long. Trimming took off 4 bases at V and 3 bases at J, with 10 bases between the two ends.

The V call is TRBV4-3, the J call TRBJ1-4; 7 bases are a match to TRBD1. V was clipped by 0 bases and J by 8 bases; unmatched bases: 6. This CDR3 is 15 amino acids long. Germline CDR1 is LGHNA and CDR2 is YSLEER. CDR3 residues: CASSQEGTAIEKLFF. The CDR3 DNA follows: TGCGCCAGCAGCCAAGAAGGGACAGCAATCGAAAAACTGTTTTTT.

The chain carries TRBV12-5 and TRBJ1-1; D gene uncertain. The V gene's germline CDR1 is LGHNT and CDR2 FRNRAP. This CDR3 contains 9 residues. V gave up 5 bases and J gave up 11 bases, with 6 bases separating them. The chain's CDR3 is CASGGQAFF. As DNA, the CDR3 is TGTGCTAGTGGTGGGCAGGCTTTCTTT.

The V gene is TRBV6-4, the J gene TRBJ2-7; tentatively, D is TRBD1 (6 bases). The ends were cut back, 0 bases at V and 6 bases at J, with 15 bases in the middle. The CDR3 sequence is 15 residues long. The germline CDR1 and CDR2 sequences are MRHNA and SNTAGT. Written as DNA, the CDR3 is TGTGCCAGCAGTGACTCGAGACAGGTAAACCTCGAGCAGTACTTC. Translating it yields CASSDSRQVNLEQYF.

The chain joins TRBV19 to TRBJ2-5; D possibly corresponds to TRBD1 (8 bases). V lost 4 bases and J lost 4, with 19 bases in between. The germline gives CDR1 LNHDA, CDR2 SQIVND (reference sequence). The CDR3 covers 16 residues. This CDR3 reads CASSTPGQGGGETQYF. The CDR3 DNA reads TGTGCCAGTAGTACCCCTGGACAGGGAGGGGGAGAGACCCAGTACTTC.

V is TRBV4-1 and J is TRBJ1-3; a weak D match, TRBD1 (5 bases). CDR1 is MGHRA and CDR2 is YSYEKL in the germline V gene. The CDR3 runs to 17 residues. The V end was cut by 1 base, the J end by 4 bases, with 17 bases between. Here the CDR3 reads CASSQVRELGTGNTIYF. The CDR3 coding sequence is TGCGCCAGCAGCCAAGTCCGAGAGTTAGGGACCGGAAACACCATATATTTT.

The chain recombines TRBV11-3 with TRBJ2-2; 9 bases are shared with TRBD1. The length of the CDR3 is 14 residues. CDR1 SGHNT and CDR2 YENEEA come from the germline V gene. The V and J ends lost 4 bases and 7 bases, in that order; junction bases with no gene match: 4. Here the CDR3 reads CASSSDRGNGELFF. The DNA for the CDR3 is TGTGCCAGCAGCTCTGACAGGGGGAACGGGGAGCTGTTTTTT.

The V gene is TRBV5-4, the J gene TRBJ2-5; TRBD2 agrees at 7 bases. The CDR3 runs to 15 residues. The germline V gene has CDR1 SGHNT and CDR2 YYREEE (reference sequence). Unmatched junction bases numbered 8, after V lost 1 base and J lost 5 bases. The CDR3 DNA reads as TGTGCCAGCAGCTTGAAATCGCGGGGAGGGGAGACCCAGTACTTC. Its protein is CASSLKSRGGETQYF.

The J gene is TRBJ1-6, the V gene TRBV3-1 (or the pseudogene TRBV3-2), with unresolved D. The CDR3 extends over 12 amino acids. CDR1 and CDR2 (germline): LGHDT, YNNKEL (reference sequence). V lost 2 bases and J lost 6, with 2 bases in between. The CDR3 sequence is CASSQPNSPLHF. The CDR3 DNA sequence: TGTGCCAGCAGCCAACCTAATTCACCCCTCCACTTT.